This record covers a single TCR beta chain. The record originates from a study of shared clonotypes between healthy human individuals. Deep-level running was used for the assay. Produced via immunoSEQ multiplex PCR; TCRdb's table is partial and in-frame only. The data hold roughly 810,000 clones, with just over 95% observed a single time. In germline, CDR1 is LGHNT, CDR2 FRNRAP. This CDR3 is 18 amino acids long. Trimming at V came to 0 bases and at J to 7 bases, leaving 15 bases not matched to a gene. CD8 cells regarded as naive lacked CD45RO, were positively chosen for CCR7, and omitted terminally differentiated effector memory CD45RA+ cells.

V is TRBV12-5 and J is TRBJ2-1; 7 bases align to TRBD2. The clonotype originates from a man under 40 in good health. Input material: naive CD8+ T cells sorted from blood. CDR3 nucleotide sequence: TGTGCTAGTGGTTTGGTACTAACGGGAGGCCAAGGCGGGAATGAGCAGTTCTTC. It specifies CASGLVLTGGQGGNEQFF.